These T cell receptor beta chains were read from a single sample in a study of T cell repertoires in cytomegalovirus infection. Each CDR3 protein is one row after TCRdb ran MiXCR on the reads. The data show fewer than 400,000 distinct CDR3 sequences, with around a sixth seen just once and roughly 9% held by the top ten. Sequenced input: PBMCs. The receptor set was obtained from a human donor in good health (CMV status not recorded). Some clones in this sample may be carry-over from other donors' samples. The CDR3 runs from the conserved cysteine through the conserved F or W. The D gene is left open where the match is weak. Some rows mark clone size as missing; the rest say once, few, many or name a class of expanded clone.

j_gene: TRBJ2-1; v_gene: TRBV29-1; d_gene: .; abundance: few; CDR3aa: CSVDNEQFF; CDR3nt: TGCAGCGTTGACAATGAGCAGTTCTTC
j_gene: TRBJ1-3; v_gene: TRBV7-2; d_gene: .; abundance: many; CDR3aa: CASSLAPSGGGNTIYF; CDR3nt: TGTGCCAGCAGCCTGGCCCCTTCAGGAGGCGGAAACACCATATATTTT
j_gene: TRBJ2-3; v_gene: TRBV11-2; d_gene: TRBD2; abundance: few; CDR3aa: CASSFLLAGGDTQYF; CDR3nt: TGTGCCAGCAGCTTTTTACTAGCGGGAGGGGACACGCAGTATTTT
j_gene: TRBJ1-1; v_gene: TRBV28; d_gene: .; abundance: .; CDR3aa: CASSTVSVISAFF; CDR3nt: TGTGCCAGCAGTACGGTCTCGGTTATATCAGCTTTCTTT
j_gene: TRBJ2-3; v_gene: TRBV2; d_gene: TRBD2; abundance: few; CDR3aa: CASLRGGPSTDTQYF; CDR3nt: TGTGCCAGCCTTCGGGGAGGGCCCAGCACAGATACGCAGTATTTT
j_gene: TRBJ1-2; v_gene: TRBV12-3/TRBV12-4; d_gene: .; abundance: .; CDR3aa: CASSPPQTGVYGYTF; CDR3nt: TGTGCCAGCAGCCCCCCTCAGACAGGAGTATATGGCTACACCTTC
j_gene: TRBJ2-1; v_gene: TRBV7-2; d_gene: .; abundance: .; CDR3aa: CASSPQSKTGMNEQFF; CDR3nt: TGTGCCAGCAGCCCCCAATCAAAGACTGGTATGAATGAGCAGTTCTTC
j_gene: TRBJ2-7; v_gene: TRBV7-8; d_gene: .; abundance: many; CDR3aa: CASSLAAVGVGSYEQYF; CDR3nt: TGTGCCAGCAGCTTAGCGGCCGTGGGCGTTGGCTCCTACGAGCAGTACTTC
j_gene: TRBJ2-1; v_gene: TRBV7-9; d_gene: TRBD2; abundance: few; CDR3aa: CASSLGGLAGGFEFF; CDR3nt: TGTGCCAGCAGCTTAGGTGGACTAGCGGGAGGGTTTGAGTTCTTC
j_gene: TRBJ2-5; v_gene: TRBV7-2; d_gene: .; abundance: .; CDR3aa: CASSLASGRDGTQYF; CDR3nt: TGTGCCAGCAGCTTAGCGTCCGGGCGGGACGGGACCCAGTACTTC
j_gene: TRBJ2-7; v_gene: TRBV6-2/TRBV6-3; d_gene: TRBD2; abundance: few; CDR3aa: CASSYSERGYEQYF; CDR3nt: TGTGCCAGCAGTTACTCGGAGCGGGGATACGAGCAGTACTTC
j_gene: TRBJ2-3; v_gene: TRBV4-1; d_gene: TRBD2; abundance: .; CDR3aa: CASSQLPGGDTQYF; CDR3nt: TGCGCCAGCAGCCAATTGCCGGGGGGAGATACGCAGTATTTT
j_gene: TRBJ2-1; v_gene: TRBV20-1; d_gene: TRBD2; abundance: .; CDR3aa: CSAQLAGGGEQFF; CDR3nt: TGCAGTGCGCAACTAGCGGGAGGCGGTGAGCAGTTCTTC
j_gene: TRBJ1-1; v_gene: TRBV5-4; d_gene: .; abundance: few; CDR3aa: CASSLDRGAWTEAFF; CDR3nt: TGTGCCAGCAGCTTGGATCGGGGCGCGTGGACTGAAGCTTTCTTT
j_gene: TRBJ2-1; v_gene: TRBV6-5; d_gene: .; abundance: .; CDR3aa: CASSYYELGGEVSYNEQFF; CDR3nt: TGTGCCAGCAGTTACTACGAGTTGGGGGGAGAGGTTTCCTACAATGAGCAGTTCTTC
j_gene: TRBJ2-1; v_gene: TRBV10-3; d_gene: TRBD2; abundance: many; CDR3aa: CAISRLAGEVNEQFF; CDR3nt: TGTGCCATCAGTAGACTAGCGGGAGAGGTAAATGAGCAGTTCTTC
j_gene: TRBJ2-7; v_gene: TRBV10-3; d_gene: .; abundance: few; CDR3aa: CAIKGSYEQYF; CDR3nt: TGTGCCATCAAAGGCTCCTACGAGCAGTACTTC